These T cell receptor beta chains were read from a single sample in a study of molecular identifiers for immune sequencing clone quantification. One entry per CDR3 protein results from TCRdb running MiXCR on the PCR reads. The table lists about half a million distinct CDR3 sequences, 20% to 25% of them singletons. Source material: naive CD8+ T cells from blood, with Jurkat cell RNA spiked in. Source of these receptors: a human donor in good health. Some libraries in this study had Jurkat cell RNA spiked in. Both conserved end residues are part of each CDR3. Each record gives: D gene, clone size, J gene, V gene, CDR3 DNA, CDR3 protein. A D gene is named only where the DNA matches it firmly. Clone sizes are given selectively: once, few, many, or a class where the clone is expanded.

TRBD1 - TRBJ1-2 TRBV29-1 TGCAGCGTTGAAGATTGGCAGGGGGATGGCTACACCTTC CSVEDWQGDGYTF
TRBD1 - TRBJ1-4 TRBV20-1 TGCAGTGCGTACAGGGGTGGAGGAAAACTGTTTTTT CSAYRGGGKLFF
- many TRBJ2-3 TRBV7-2 TGTGCCAGCAGGATCAACGGCAGGGTCTACACAGATACGCAGTATTTT CASRINGRVYTDTQYF
- - TRBJ2-7 TRBV6-2/TRBV6-3 TGTGCCAGCAGTTATTTGGGACTGGCGTACGAGCAGTACTTC CASSYLGLAYEQYF
TRBD1 few TRBJ1-4 TRBV6-5 TGTGCCAGCAGTTATGGACAGGGGGCAGGGGAAAAACTGTTTTTT CASSYGQGAGEKLFF
- many TRBJ2-7 TRBV5-1 TGCGCCAGCAGCCCACCCCTTACCTACGAGCAGTACTTC CASSPPLTYEQYF
- many TRBJ2-2 TRBV29-1 TGCAGCGCCAGCGACAGAGTGTCAACCGGGGAGCTGTTTTTT CSASDRVSTGELFF
- - TRBJ1-1 TRBV2 TGTGCCAGCAGTGGTACCGGTGGAGGGGCCGAGAATAAGAACACTGAAGCTTTCTTT CASSGTGGGAENKNTEAFF
- many TRBJ2-3 TRBV7-6 TGTGCCAGCAGCTTAGAAGGGCAGACAGATACGCAGTATTTT CASSLEGQTDTQYF
TRBD1 many TRBJ2-2 TRBV23-1 TGCGCCAAAGGACAGGGGGCGAACACCGGGGAGCTGTTTTTT CAKGQGANTGELFF
TRBD2 - TRBJ2-1 TRBV7-9 TGTGCCAGCAGCTTCGAGGGAGGGCCTGGAAATGAGCAGTTCTTC CASSFEGGPGNEQFF
TRBD1 many TRBJ1-2 TRBV29-1 TGCAGCGTTGATTCAGGGGGCTGGTATGGCTACACCTTC CSVDSGGWYGYTF
- few TRBJ2-5 TRBV2 TGTGCCAGCAGTGAAGCGTGGACAACCCAAGAGACCCAGTACTTC CASSEAWTTQETQYF
TRBD2 - TRBJ2-7 TRBV20-1 TGCAGTGTCACTAGCGGGTTCTCCTACGAGCAGTACTTC CSVTSGFSYEQYF
- many TRBJ2-3 TRBV12-3/TRBV12-4 TGTGCCAGCAGGCAGGTGGGGTCGACAGATACGCAGTATTTT CASRQVGSTDTQYF
- many TRBJ2-5 TRBV5-4 TGTGCCAGCAGCTTGGAGGCCCAAGAGACCCAGTACTTC CASSLEAQETQYF
TRBD2 few TRBJ2-6 TRBV9 TGTGCCAGCAGCGTAGACGGGGGGGCCGGGGCCAACGTCCTGACTTTC CASSVDGGAGANVLTF
- - TRBJ1-1 TRBV7-9 TGTGCCAGCAGCTTTATCCCAAACACTGAAGCTTTCTTT CASSFIPNTEAFF
- - TRBJ2-7 TRBV5-1 TGCGCCAGCAGCTTGTCTAGTGACTCCTACGAGCAGTACTTC CASSLSSDSYEQYF
- - TRBJ2-3 TRBV25-1 TGTGCCAGCAGTGAGGACAACTACACAGATACGCAGTATTTT CASSEDNYTDTQYF
- - TRBJ1-1 TRBV15 TGTGCCACCAGCAGAGACAGGGACCGTAACACTGAAGCTTTCTTT CATSRDRDRNTEAFF
- many TRBJ2-5 TRBV20-1 TGCAGTGCTAGAGTATGGGGGAGCGACGGGTTAGAGACCCAGTACTTC CSARVWGSDGLETQYF
TRBD1 - TRBJ2-5 TRBV12-5 TGTGCTAGTGGTTTTCAGGGGGCCGGAGGAGAGACCCAGTACTTC CASGFQGAGGETQYF
- - TRBJ2-2 TRBV3-1 TGTGCCAGCAGCCCCCCACCGGGACGAATCCCAACTACCGGGGAGCTGTTTTTT CASSPPPGRIPTTGELFF
TRBD2 - TRBJ2-3 TRBV7-6 TGTGCCAGCAGCAAATCAGCGGGGACCACAGATACGCAGTATTTT CASSKSAGTTDTQYF
- - TRBJ2-7 TRBV7-6 TGTGCCAGCAGCTCCAGCGACGAGCAGTACTTC CASSSSDEQYF
- - TRBJ1-1 TRBV6-1 TGTGCCAGCAGTGAAGGGTGGCTCCCTGAAGATTTCTTT CASSEGWLPEDFF
- - TRBJ1-5 TRBV5-6 TGTGCCAGCAGCCGTACCCCAACCCCCAGTCAGCCCCAGCATTTT CASSRTPTPSQPQHF
- - TRBJ2-7 TRBV28 TGTGCCAGCAGCTCCGACACCCAGAGCTCCTACGAGCAGTACTTC CASSSDTQSSYEQYF
TRBD1 - TRBJ2-7 TRBV27 TGTGCCAGCAGTTTAGACAGGGGAAACGAGCAGTACTTC CASSLDRGNEQYF
TRBD1 few TRBJ2-2 TRBV7-3 TGTGCCAGCAGCCCTAATCCCTGGGACAGGGCGAACACCGGGGAGCTGTTTTTT CASSPNPWDRANTGELFF
- - TRBJ1-2 TRBV7-9 TGTGCCAGCAGCTCTGGGGGGCGAAATGGCTACACCTTC CASSSGGRNGYTF
- few TRBJ1-6 TRBV7-9 TGTGCCGGCGGGGCGGCAGGCTATAATTCACCCCTCCACTTT CAGGAAGYNSPLHF
- many TRBJ1-1 TRBV7-6 TGTGCCAGCAGCTTGGGGGCGCAAACTGAAGCTTTCTTT CASSLGAQTEAFF
- many TRBJ2-4 TRBV7-6 TGTGCCAGCACCCCAGGGGGGGCCAAAAACATTCAGTACTTC CASTPGGAKNIQYF
- many TRBJ1-3 TRBV15 TGTGCCACCAGCTCCCGTGGGCATGGAAACACCATATATTTT CATSSRGHGNTIYF
- - TRBJ2-2 TRBV2 TGTGCCAGCACCGAACCTACTAAGAACACCGGGGAGCTGCTTTTT CASTEPTKNTGELLF
- few TRBJ2-2 TRBV9 TGTGCCAGCAGCGTAGACTTTACCGGGGAGCTGTTTTTT CASSVDFTGELFF
- - TRBJ2-2 TRBV6-2/TRBV6-3 TGTGCCAGCAGCCCGTTCCCGGGCAGGGAGGACACCGGGGAGCTGTTTTTT CASSPFPGREDTGELFF
TRBD1 - TRBJ2-7 TRBV6-5 TGTACCAGCAGTTTACCGGACAGGGTCTACGAGCAGTACTTC CTSSLPDRVYEQYF
TRBD2 many TRBJ2-3 TRBV10-2 TGCGCCAGCAAGGAAAGCGGGGGCGCGACAGATACGCAGTATTTT CASKESGGATDTQYF
TRBD1 - TRBJ2-7 TRBV4-1 TGCGCCAGCAGCCTGACAACGACAGGGGGCTTTTTCTACGAGCAGTACTTC CASSLTTTGGFFYEQYF
- few TRBJ2-3 TRBV19 TGTGCCAGTACCACTGCTGGCACAGATACGCAGTATTTT CASTTAGTDTQYF
- many TRBJ2-7 TRBV12-3/TRBV12-4 TGTGCCAGCAGTTCAGGAGGACCCGAGCAGTACTTC CASSSGGPEQYF
- many TRBJ2-7 TRBV28 TGTGCCAGCAGCCCTGAGGTAGCGGTCTCCTACGAGCAGTACTTC CASSPEVAVSYEQYF
- few TRBJ2-4 TRBV3-1 TGTGCCAGCAGCCCCTTCCAGACAGGGAGGATAGCCAAAAACATTCAGTACTTC CASSPFQTGRIAKNIQYF
- many TRBJ2-7 TRBV25-1 TGTGCCAGCAGTGTAACCACCGGTGACAGGTTTATCTTC CASSVTTGDRFIF
- - TRBJ1-1 TRBV6-5 TGTGCCAGCATAACGGCAGGGTGGTGGGGCACTGAAGCTTTCTTT CASITAGWWGTEAFF
- - TRBJ2-7 TRBV15 TGTGCCACCAGCAGAGAGTTGGCGGGACCACCTTACGAGCAGTACTTC CATSRELAGPPYEQYF
- few TRBJ2-5 TRBV7-6 TGTGCCAGCAGCTTAGATAGGGCCAGCGGACCCCAAGAGACCCAGTACTTC CASSLDRASGPQETQYF
TRBD2 many TRBJ2-3 TRBV5-5 TGTGCCAGCAGCCCCTGGCTAGCGGCCCCACTAGATACGCAGTATTTT CASSPWLAAPLDTQYF
- - TRBJ1-5 TRBV2 TGTGCCAGCAGAGACCACAGGACGAGCAATCAGCCCCAGCATTTT CASRDHRTSNQPQHF
TRBD2 - TRBJ2-7 TRBV14 TGTGCCAGCAGCCAAAGGCTAGCGGGAGTGTTCTACGAGCAGTACTTC CASSQRLAGVFYEQYF
- once TRBJ2-1 TRBV12-3/TRBV12-4 TGTGCCAGCAGTTTGGGGCCATACAGTGAGCAGTTCTTC CASSLGPYSEQFF
- - TRBJ2-7 TRBV4-1 TGCGCCAGCGGCCCCAGGGGGGGGCCTTACACCTCCTACGAGCAGTACTTC CASGPRGGPYTSYEQYF
- - TRBJ2-5 TRBV12-3/TRBV12-4 TGTGCCAGCAGTTCCACCAGGATGGGATATTTAGAAGAGACCCAGTACTTC CASSSTRMGYLEETQYF
- few TRBJ2-4 TRBV3-1 TGTGCCAGCAGCCAATCTCATGCAGGGGGGCAGGTCATTCAGTACTTC CASSQSHAGGQVIQYF